A single sample gave rise to the 12 T cell receptor beta chains below, sequenced in a study of cytomegalovirus exposure and HLA in healthy donors. Both 60 Vbeta primers and 13 Jbeta primers went into the PCR. Clones were sequenced by immunoSEQ multiplex PCR, and TCRdb holds only the in-frame ones, with some missing. In the table there are 200,000 or so clones, 81% of which are singletons. The sequenced sample consisted of PBMCs. The receptors were gathered from a man aged 50 to 59 in good health and CMV-seronegative.

In this sample, this clone turned up a few times. V usage is TRBV10-3 and J usage is TRBJ1-5; 8 bases line up with TRBD1. The CDR3 is 14 amino acids. The V segment lost 6 bases and the J segment 7 bases; nucleotides outside the gene matches: 8. The V gene's germline CDR1 is ENHRY and CDR2 SYGVKD. The CDR3 sequence is CAISQTGVGQPQHF. The CDR3 region has the DNA TGTGCCATCAGCCAGACAGGGGTGGGCCAGCCCCAGCATTTT.

A remark on this clone: The junction departs from the called germline gene at one end, perhaps through a read error. The chain links TRBV7-9 to TRBJ2-7; unclear D gene. The CDR3 contains 11 residues. Germline lookup yields CDR1 SEHNR and CDR2 FQNEAQ (reference sequence). The CDR3 sequence: CSSSLMDEQYF. As DNA, the CDR3 is TGTTCCAGCAGCCTAATGGACGAGCAGTACTTC.

The rearrangement links TRBV9 to TRBJ1-2; D unclear. The CDR3 loop spans 14 amino acids. V was clipped by 2 bases and J by 0 bases, with 8 bases between them. The V gene's germline CDR1 is SGDLS and CDR2 YYNGEE. This chain's CDR3 is CASSVLLANYGYTF. The DNA for the CDR3 is TGTGCCAGCAGCGTTCTTTTAGCTAACTATGGCTACACCTTC. The full variable domain, in which reference TRBV9 and TRBJ1-2 provide the parts outside the CDR3, is DSGVTQTPKHLITATGQRVTLRCSPRSGDLSVYWYQQSLDQGLQFLIQYYNGEERAKGNILERFSAQQFPDLHSELNLSSLELGDSALYFCASSVLLANYGYTFGSGTRLTVV.

The chain employs TRBV7-6 and TRBJ1-5, with 7 nucleotides matching TRBD1. Germline loops: CDR1 SGHVS, CDR2 FNYEAQ. The junction had 11 bases not matched to a gene; V was cut back by 1 base and J by 2 bases. This CDR3 is 18 amino acids long. CDR3 DNA sequence: TGTGCCAGCAGCTTAGTCCCGGACAGGACGGGACGCAATCAGCCCCAGCATTTT. It specifies CASSLVPDRTGRNQPQHF.

The rearrangement links TRBV6-6 to TRBJ1-5; no firm D call. Trimming removed 5 bases from V and 3 bases from J, with 17 bases in between. CDR1 and CDR2 (germline): MNHNY, SVGAGI (reference sequence). The CDR3 covers 16 residues. CDR3 in amino acids: CASSLGPGRSNQPQHF. The CDR3 coding sequence is TGTGCCAGCAGTCTTGGTCCAGGAAGATCCAATCAGCCCCAGCATTTT.

The chain employs TRBV5-5 and TRBJ2-1; tentative D call: TRBD2 (5 bases). The CDR3 runs to 12 residues. The germline gives CDR1 SGHKS, CDR2 YYEKEE (reference sequence). The V gene lost 6 bases and the J gene lost 10 bases, with 14 bases spanning the gap. The CDR3 bases are TGTGCCAGCAACGCCCGGGGTGGGGAGCAGTTCTTC. Amino acids: CASNARGGEQFF.

The chain is built from TRBV7-9 and TRBJ1-2, with 7 bases fitting TRBD1. CDR3 size: 18 residues. With V trimmed by 1 base and J by 0 bases, 11 bases remained unmatched. The V gene's germline CDR1 is SEHNR and CDR2 FQNEAQ (reference sequence). CDR3 residues: CASSLDVVQGLSNYGYTF. CDR3 nucleotides: TGTGCCAGCAGCTTAGACGTCGTACAGGGGCTTTCTAACTATGGCTACACCTTC.

This clone is a singleton in its sample. V gene TRBV6-1 combines with J gene TRBJ2-2; D possibly corresponds to TRBD2 (5 bases). The CDR3 covers 15 residues. The germline V gene encodes CDR1 MNHNS and CDR2 SASEGT. V lost 6 bases and J 6 bases, leaving 17 bases between the germline ends. CDR3 DNA sequence: TGTGCCAGCAGGACACCGGAGCGGTGGTCCGGGGAGCTGTTTTTT. This codes for CASRTPERWSGELFF.

This chain connects TRBV5-1 to TRBJ2-4; 10 nucleotides match TRBD2. CDR1 is SGHRS and CDR2 is YFSETQ in the germline V gene. The CDR3 covers 18 residues. Losses at the gene ends were 0 bases for V and 9 bases for J; bases not matched to a gene: 15. Here the CDR3 reads CASSLDSGGALIYSIQYF. The CDR3 DNA is TGCGCCAGCAGCTTGGACAGCGGGGGGGCCCTTATATATTCCATTCAGTACTTC.

V and J are TRBV30 and TRBJ1-1; 9 nucleotides agree with TRBD1. This CDR3 contains 13 residues. The V gene end was trimmed by 0 bases and the J gene end by 6 bases; junction bases not matched to a gene: 2. In germline, CDR1 is GTSNPN, CDR2 SVGIG (reference sequence). CDR3 loop: CAWSVRTGAEAFF. The CDR3, as DNA: TGTGCCTGGAGTGTCAGGACAGGGGCTGAAGCTTTCTTT.

The chain's CDR3 is CASSLVPGIGNEQFF. The CDR3 DNA sequence: TGCGCCAGCAGCTTGGTACCGGGAATAGGCAATGAGCAGTTCTTC. This chain connects TRBV5-1 to TRBJ2-1; D might be TRBD2 (5 bases). Trimming took off 0 bases at V and 6 bases at J, with 13 bases between the two ends. The CDR3 has 15 amino acids. CDR1 SGHRS and CDR2 YFSETQ come from the germline V gene. Full variable domain (missing parts from reference TRBV5-1 and TRBJ2-1): KAGVTQTPRYLIKTRGQQVTLSCSPISGHRSVSWYQQTPGQGLQFLFEYFSETQRNKGNFPGRFSGRQFSNSRSEMNVSTLELGDSALYLCASSLVPGIGNEQFFGPGTRLTVL.

This chain joins TRBV27 and TRBJ2-1, with TRBD2 matching over 7 bases. This CDR3 has 15 amino acids. CDR1 and CDR2 from the germline V gene are MNHEY and SMNVEV (reference sequence). V lost 10 bases to trimming and J lost 6 bases; unmatched junction nucleotides: 15. DNA for the CDR3: TGTGCCACCGCACATAGGGGAGGGTTTGGCAATGAGCAGTTCTTC. Translated, it gives CATAHRGGFGNEQFF.